The sequence of this TCR beta chain was determined in a study of regulatory T cells in long-lasting Graves disease. Overall study context: New Graves' disease cases had less than 3 months of antithyroid drugs.

iRepertoire HTBI primers and Arm-PCR of CDR3 regions built TCR beta libraries. TCRdb ran MiXCR on the multiplex PCR reads and lists one entry per CDR3 protein. The sample has hundreds of thousands of distinct CDR3 sequences, more than 10% seen once. This clonotype occurred many times. Time point specified: newly diagnosed GD, antithyroid drugs for less than 3 months. PBMCs were the source of the RNA used for TCR sequencing. Enrollment of patients was through an endocrinology department in Xi'an, China. These data were also reused for a study on T cells in Graves' hyperthyroidism and ophthalmopathy. Per that paper: First-round RT-PCR targeting the TCR CDR3 was performed with the HTBI primer set.

This sample comprised peripheral blood mononuclear cells (PBMCs), obtained at new diagnosis, from a patient treated with antithyroid drugs. This TCR came from a woman in her thirties with Graves disease.

The CDR3 coding sequence is TGTGCCAGCAGTTACGGGCAGGACTCCTACGAGCAGTACTTC. Translation: CASSYGQDSYEQYF. The rearrangement links TRBV6-5 to TRBJ2-7; unclear D gene. This CDR3 region has 14 residues. Germline-derived CDR1 and CDR2 are MNHEY and SVGAGI. Trimming pared 2 bases from V and 0 bases from J, leaving 8 bases between.